A single sample gave rise to the 18 T cell receptor beta chains below, sequenced in a study of cytotoxic CD8 clonotypes in ibrutinib-treated CLL. Only in-frame clones appear in the TCRdb table, and some are missing; sequencing was by immunoSEQ multiplex PCR. This sample has 35,000 to 45,000 clones, with 49% found just once. The specimen was PBMCs, collected before ibrutinib treatment. The receptors were sampled from a human donor with chronic lymphocytic leukemia.

The V and J genes are TRBV28 and TRBJ1-2, with D possibly matching TRBD1 (5 bases). This CDR3 contains 12 residues. Germline CDR1 and CDR2: MDHEN and SYDVKM. V gave up 5 bases and J gave up 5 bases, with 9 bases separating them. Here the CDR3 DNA reads TGTGCCAGCAGTCAGGGTAATTATGGCTACACCTTC. As protein: CASSQGNYGYTF.

The chain couples TRBV14 to TRBJ2-1; D call uncertain. The ends were cut back, 1 base at V and 2 bases at J, with 9 bases in the middle. Germline CDR1 is SGHDN and CDR2 is FVKESK. The CDR3 is made up of 15 amino acids. The CDR3 bases are TGTGCCAGCAGCCAAGCGCTACCGGCCTACAATGAGCAGTTCTTC. This codes for CASSQALPAYNEQFF.

J is TRBJ2-7 and V is TRBV9; D not certain. The V end lost 4 bases, the J end lost 4 bases, and 18 bases lay between the germline ends. The CDR3 extends over 15 amino acids. CDR1 SGDLS and CDR2 YYNGEE come from the germline V gene. CDR3 coding DNA: TGTGCCAGCAGCCCTTCTAGGAACAACAGATACGAGCAGTACTTC. Its protein product is CASSPSRNNRYEQYF.

The sample holds a few counts of this clone. The rearrangement joins TRBV6-1 to TRBJ2-3, with D possibly TRBD2 on 6 matching bases. V was clipped by 4 bases and J by 2 bases, with 16 bases between them. Looked up from germline, CDR1 is MNHNS and CDR2 is SASEGT. The CDR3 totals 16 residues. The CDR3, as DNA: TGTGCCAGCAGTGGGTGGGGCGGGGTGGACACAGATACGCAGTATTTT. As protein: CASSGWGGVDTDTQYF.

The chain links TRBV11-1 to TRBJ2-7; 12 positions match TRBD2. Germline CDR1 reads SGHAT; CDR2 reads FQDESV (reference sequence). With 5 bases clipped from V and 3 bases from J, the junction kept 5 bases outside the gene matches. This CDR3 has 15 residues. Here the CDR3 DNA reads TGTGCCAGCAGCCCCCGACTAGCGGGGGACTACGAGCAGTACTTC. Protein: CASSPRLAGDYEQYF.

This clone qualifies as medium-sized. V gene TRBV5-6 combines with J gene TRBJ2-4; D gene ambiguous. CDR3 length: 15 amino acids. The V gene's germline CDR1 is SGHDT and CDR2 YYEEEE. Trimming took 0 bases from V and 3 from J, leaving 10 bases between them. CDR3: CASSLGMSGKNIQYF. The CDR3, as DNA: TGTGCCAGCAGCTTGGGTATGAGTGGCAAAAACATTCAGTACTTC. The full variable domain, rest sourced from reference TRBV5-6 and TRBJ2-4, is DAGVTQSPTHLIKTRGQQVTLRCSPKSGHDTVSWYQQALGQGPQFIFQYYEEEERQRGNFPDRFSGHQFPNYSSELNVNALLLGDSALYLCASSLGMSGKNIQYFGAGTRLSVL.

V usage is TRBV21-1 and J usage is TRBJ2-7; the table calls TRBD2, which could not be checked here. TRBV21-1 represents a pseudogene. This CDR3 region has 19 residues. The CDR3 bases are TGTGCCAGCACCAACCTACTAGCGGGGGGGCCAACTTGTTCCTACGAGCAGTACTTC. This gives the protein CASTNLLAGGPTCSYEQYF.

This clone occurred a few times. The V and J genes are TRBV18 and TRBJ1-6, with D perhaps TRBD1 (6 bases). The CDR3 covers 15 residues. The V gene lost 3 bases and the J gene lost 7 bases, with 13 bases spanning the gap. Germline loops: CDR1 KGHSH, CDR2 LQKENI. The CDR3 is CASSPEVRGNSPLHF. In DNA, the CDR3 is TGTGCCAGCTCACCTGAAGTCAGGGGCAATTCACCCCTCCACTTT. Using reference TRBV18 and TRBJ1-6 for the parts outside the CDR3, the full variable domain is NAGVMQNPRHLVRRRGQEARLRCSPMKGHSHVYWYRQLPEEGLKFMVYLQKENIIDESGMPKERFSAEFPKEGPSILRIQQVVRGDSAAYFCASSPEVRGNSPLHFGNGTRLTVT.

Only a few counts were recorded for this clone. The DNA for the CDR3 is TGTGCCAGCAGGAACAGGGGGCGTAACACTGAAGCTTTCTTT. Its protein product is CASRNRGRNTEAFF. The chain employs TRBV6-5 and TRBJ1-1, with 9 bases that match TRBD1. Germline values: CDR1 MNHEY, CDR2 SVGAGI. This CDR3 is 14 amino acids long. After removal of 6 bases from V and 2 bases from J, the junction contained 4 bases not matched to a gene.

The chain joins TRBV5-1 to TRBJ2-5; D gene unclear. Trimming pared 0 bases from V and 4 bases from J, leaving 4 bases between. Germline CDR1 and CDR2: SGHRS and YFSETQ. The CDR3 is made up of 12 amino acids. This CDR3 reads CASSLARETQYF. Here the CDR3 DNA reads TGCGCCAGCAGCTTGGCCAGAGAGACCCAGTACTTC.

This clone showed up just a few times. This sequence joins TRBV5-1 and TRBJ2-5, with 9 bases lining up with TRBD1. Germline V CDR1 and CDR2: SGHRS, YFSETQ. This CDR3 comprises 15 residues. With V trimmed by 4 bases and J by 5 bases, 9 bases remained unmatched. This CDR3 is CASSEGQGDVETQYF. The CDR3 bases are TGCGCCAGCAGCGAGGGACAGGGAGACGTGGAGACCCAGTACTTC.

The CDR3 region has the DNA TGTGCCAGTAGTGGACAGGGGCTGAATTCACCCCTCCACTTT. This codes for CASSGQGLNSPLHF. The chain joins TRBV19 to TRBJ1-6, with TRBD1 identical over 9 bases. Germline V gene sequence: CDR1 LNHDA, CDR2 SQIVND (reference sequence). Trimming took 5 bases from V and 7 from J; bases not matched to a gene: 3. The CDR3 covers 14 residues.

V usage is TRBV29-1 and J usage is TRBJ1-3; no definite D call. Trimming stripped 7 bases from V and 0 bases from J, with 10 bases between. The CDR3 extends over 13 amino acids. Germline lookup yields CDR1 SQVTM and CDR2 ANQGSEA. The DNA of the CDR3 is TGCAGCGCCTGTGGTGCCTCTGGAAACACCATATATTTT. This translates into CSACGASGNTIYF.

The chain is built from TRBV5-1 and TRBJ2-5; no clear D gene. The CDR3 length is 15 residues. Looked up from germline, CDR1 is SGHRS and CDR2 is YFSETQ. Between the trimmed V and J ends, which lost 0 bases and 1 base, there was a span of 10 bases. This CDR3 reads CASSLADAIQETQYF. The CDR3 DNA reads TGCGCCAGCAGCTTGGCTGATGCGATCCAAGAGACCCAGTACTTC.

The genes are TRBV18 and TRBJ1-2; D ambiguous. Trimming removed 5 bases from V and 7 bases from J, with 20 bases in between. The V gene's germline CDR1 is KGHSH and CDR2 LQKENI. CDR3 length: 15 residues. In DNA, the CDR3 is TGTGCCAGCTCAATCGAGTCTGATCTCTTGGGTGGCTACACCTTC. It yields the protein CASSIESDLLGGYTF.

This clone occurred a few times. Germline and junction disagree at one end, which may indicate a read error. The chain carries TRBV5-8 and TRBJ2-3; D is unresolved. This CDR3 spans 13 amino acids. Germline V gives CDR1 SGHTS, CDR2 YDEGEE. The CDR3 region has the DNA TGTGCCAGCAGCTCATCCCCGGAGACTCCGGCGTCATTT. Protein sequence: CASSSSPETPASF.

The V call is TRBV2, the J call TRBJ1-2; D gene uncertain. The CDR3 length is 13 residues. Germline CDR1 and CDR2: SNHLY and FYNNEI. With 4 bases removed from V and 4 bases from J, the gap between germline ends came to 10 bases. The DNA of the CDR3 is TGTGCCAGCAGTGGCGCAGACGCCTATGGCTACACCTTC. Residues: CASSGADAYGYTF.

In this sample, this clone turned up once. The chain is built from TRBV30 and TRBJ1-4; D is unresolved. The ends were cut back, 3 bases at V and 6 bases at J, with 5 bases in the middle. Germline CDR1 is GTSNPN and CDR2 is SVGIG (reference sequence). CDR3 length: 11 residues. This chain's CDR3 is CAWSKDEKLFF. The CDR3 region has the DNA TGTGCCTGGAGCAAGGATGAAAAACTGTTTTTT. The whole variable domain, remainder taken from reference TRBV30 and TRBJ1-4, is SQTIHQWPATLVQPVGSPLSLECTVEGTSNPNLYWYRQAAGRGLQLLFYSVGIGQISSEVPQNLSASRPQDRQFILSSKKLLLSDSGFYLCAWSKDEKLFFGSGTQLSVL.